A selection of T cell receptor beta chains follows, all from one sample in a study of graft-versus-host responses after intestinal transplantation. Here immunoSEQ multiplex PCR was the method, and the copy in TCRdb shows in-frame clones only, minus some. The sample lists 1,500 to 2,000 clones; roughly 91% were seen once. The sample consisted of PBMCs, taken 16 days after intestinal transplant. The source of these receptors is a human patient who received an intestinal transplant, so some T cells may come from the graft donor. Both conserved end residues are part of each CDR3. Each record gives: J gene, D gene, V gene, clone size, CDR3 DNA, CDR3 protein. D genes are given only for firm matches. Clone size is shown for a subset of rows, as once, few, many or a class of expanded clone.

TRBJ2-1,TRBD2,TRBV5-1,-,TGCGCCAGCAGCCCCGGGACTAGCGGGAGGGGGTCCTACAATGAGCAGTTCTTC,CASSPGTSGRGSYNEQFF
TRBJ2-7,TRBD1,TRBV6-5,-,TGTGCCAGCAGTGAGACAGGGGGCGCCTACGAGCAGTACTTC,CASSETGGAYEQYF
TRBJ1-5,-,TRBV7-2,once,TGTGCCAGCAGAGGGGGTCTTCAGCCCCAGCATTTT,CASRGGLQPQHF
TRBJ1-2,-,TRBV7-9,-,TGTGCCAGCAGCACTCGGGACGGATTCCCCGCGAACTATGGCTACACCTTC,CASSTRDGFPANYGYTF
TRBJ1-2,-,TRBV5-6,-,TGTGCCAGCAGCTTCATGTATTGGCGAAAGGGCTATGGCTACACCTTC,CASSFMYWRKGYGYTF
TRBJ2-1,-,TRBV2,-,TGTGCCAGCAGCAGACCGGGACTCCTCCACAATGAGCAGTTCTTC,CASSRPGLLHNEQFF
TRBJ2-1,-,TRBV6-5,-,TGTGCCAGCAGTCTCCCGGGGCTTAACGATGAGCAGTTCTTC,CASSLPGLNDEQFF
TRBJ1-1,-,TRBV15,once,TGTGCCACCAGTTTCTGGCTGAACACTGAAGCTTTCTTT,CATSFWLNTEAFF
TRBJ1-4,-,TRBV5-4,-,TGTGCCAGCAGCTTGGAACCCACCGTGACTAATGAAAAACTGTTTTTT,CASSLEPTVTNEKLFF
TRBJ2-7,TRBD2,TRBV29-1,-,TGCAGCGTTGAAGATTATAGTCCTAGCGGGCGGTACCTTGGCTACGAGCAGTACTTC,CSVEDYSPSGRYLGYEQYF
TRBJ1-1,-,TRBV9,-,TGTGCCAGCAGCGCCCCAGTCAGGCCGCTGGGAGCTTTCTTT,CASSAPVRPLGAFF
TRBJ1-2,-,TRBV19,-,TGTGCCAGTAGTCCATACAGTAACTATGGCTACACCTTC,CASSPYSNYGYTF
TRBJ2-3,-,TRBV4-2,once,TGTGCCAGCAGCCAAGATCTTGCGGGAATCACAGATACGCAGTATTTT,CASSQDLAGITDTQYF
TRBJ2-1,-,TRBV5-1,-,TGCGCCAGCAGCCCAGACAATGAGCAGTTCTTC,CASSPDNEQFF
TRBJ1-1,-,TRBV7-9,once,TGTGCCAGCAGCAAACAGGGTAGGGACACTGAAGCTTTCTTT,CASSKQGRDTEAFF
TRBJ2-7,-,TRBV7-9,-,TGTGCCAGCAGCTTAGAGGGGACGCACGTTTTCGGGTACGAGCAGTACTTC,CASSLEGTHVFGYEQYF
TRBJ2-5,-,TRBV29-1,-,TGCAGCGTTGAAATTTTAGGGGGCCAAGAGACCCAGTACTTC,CSVEILGGQETQYF
TRBJ2-2,-,TRBV7-6,-,TGTGCCAGCAGCTTAGAGCCTGGGACATTTGACACCGGGGAGCTGTTTTTT,CASSLEPGTFDTGELFF
TRBJ1-3,-,TRBV7-6,-,TGTGCCAGCAGCTGGAGCCCCATCATAGGGGCCGCTGGAAACACCATATATTTT,CASSWSPIIGAAGNTIYF
TRBJ2-7,-,TRBV6-5,-,TGTGCCAGCAGTTACTCCCACGAGCAGTACTTC,CASSYSHEQYF
TRBJ2-1,-,TRBV7-2,-,TGTGCCAGCAGCTTAGGTACAAGCTCCTACAATGAGCAGTTCTTC,CASSLGTSSYNEQFF
TRBJ2-1,-,TRBV2,-,TGTGCCAGCACTTACTCATCAACTCGAAACTACAATGAGCAGTTCTTC,CASTYSSTRNYNEQFF
TRBJ1-1,TRBD1,TRBV4-1,-,TGCGCCAGCAGCCAAGTCTCCGGGACAGACACTGAAGCTTTCTTT,CASSQVSGTDTEAFF
TRBJ2-3,-,TRBV10-3,-,TGTGCCATCAGTGGTATAGCGGCCAGCACAGATACGCAGTATTTT,CAISGIAASTDTQYF
TRBJ1-1,TRBD1,TRBV5-3,-,TGTGCCAGAAGCTCCTTGGACAGGGGGCTAATCGCTGAAGCTTTCTTT,CARSSLDRGLIAEAFF
TRBJ2-7,-,TRBV6-5,-,TGTGCCAGCAGTTCCACAGGGTTCTCCTACGAGCAGTACTTC,CASSSTGFSYEQYF
TRBJ2-3,TRBD2,TRBV2,-,TGTGCCAGCAGTGATTCGGCTAGCGGGAGACCAGATACGCAGTATTTT,CASSDSASGRPDTQYF
TRBJ1-4,-,TRBV27,-,TGTGCCAGCAGTCCACAGGGCCAAAATGAAAAACTGTTTTTT,CASSPQGQNEKLFF
TRBJ2-7,-,TRBV6-1,-,TGTGCCAGCAGTTTAAATAGCTGGGTGGGATACGAGCAGTACTTC,CASSLNSWVGYEQYF
TRBJ1-1,-,TRBV7-6,-,TGTGCCAGCAGCTCCCGGACGGAGAACACTGAAGCTTTCTTT,CASSSRTENTEAFF
TRBJ2-5,-,TRBV5-1,-,TGCGCCAGCAGCTCCGGGACGGGAGAAGAGACCCAGTACTTC,CASSSGTGEETQYF
TRBJ1-4,TRBD1,TRBV27,-,TGTGCCAGCAGTCCTATCCCGGGACAGGGGGGGGATGAAAAACTGTTTTTT,CASSPIPGQGGDEKLFF
TRBJ1-3,TRBD1,TRBV29-1,once,TGCAGCGTTGTGGTCAGGGGGCTTTCTGGAAACACCATATATTTT,CSVVVRGLSGNTIYF
TRBJ2-7,-,TRBV6-5,-,TGTGCCAGCAGTATCCACCGGGACTCCTACGAGCAGTACTTC,CASSIHRDSYEQYF
TRBJ1-3,-,TRBV19,-,TGTGCCAGTAGTACCGCGACTTTGCCTGGCGGAAACACCATATATTTT,CASSTATLPGGNTIYF
TRBJ1-1,-,TRBV7-9,-,TGTGCCAGCAGCCAGGGACCGGTGAACACTGAAGCTTTCTTT,CASSQGPVNTEAFF
TRBJ1-5,-,TRBV11-2,-,TGTGCCAGCAGCTTAGGTACGGGCAATCAGCCCCAGCATTTT,CASSLGTGNQPQHF
TRBJ2-1,-,TRBV28,-,TGTGCCAGCAGTTTATCCCCTCTAGCGAGATACTACAATGAGCAGTTCTTC,CASSLSPLARYYNEQFF
TRBJ2-7,TRBD1,TRBV11-2,-,TGTGCCAGCAGCTTGACGGGACAGGGGTACGAGCAGTACTTC,CASSLTGQGYEQYF
TRBJ1-1,-,TRBV5-4,-,TGTGCCAGCAGACGTCTATCTTTCATGAACACTGAAGCTTTCTTT,CASRRLSFMNTEAFF
TRBJ1-3,-,TRBV6-4,-,TGTGCCAGCAGTGACTCGAGGCGGACCTCCTCTGGAAACACCATATATTTT,CASSDSRRTSSGNTIYF
TRBJ1-5,-,TRBV9,-,TGTGCCAGCAGCGTGGGGGGGGGAGCCAATCAGCCCCAGCATTTT,CASSVGGGANQPQHF
TRBJ2-5,-,TRBV6-1,-,TGTGCCAGTGGGGGAGACCAAGAGACCCAGTACTTC,CASGGDQETQYF
TRBJ2-7,-,TRBV5-1,-,TGCGCCAGCAGCTTACAAGGTTACGAGCAGTACTTC,CASSLQGYEQYF
TRBJ1-1,-,TRBV6-1,-,TGTGCCAGCAGGCGGGAGGAGAACACTGAAGCTTTCTTT,CASRREENTEAFF
TRBJ2-5,-,TRBV2,-,TGTGCCAGCAGTGATATTGAAGCCCAAGAGACCCAGTACTTC,CASSDIEAQETQYF
TRBJ1-2,-,TRBV5-4,-,TGTGCCAGCGTTGTCGGCGACCCAGGAAAGACCTATGGCTACACCTTC,CASVVGDPGKTYGYTF
TRBJ2-7,TRBD2,TRBV4-3,-,TGCGCCAGCAGCCAAGATTTCGGGACTAGCGGGGACTACGAGCAGTACTTC,CASSQDFGTSGDYEQYF
TRBJ2-5,-,TRBV11-2,-,TGTGCCAGCAGCCCGAGGGAGCGACGCGAGACCCAGTACTTC,CASSPRERRETQYF
TRBJ2-7,-,TRBV4-1,once,TGCGCCAGCAGCCAACTAGGGATCCAGAGGGACGAGCAGTACTTC,CASSQLGIQRDEQYF
TRBJ2-7,TRBD1,TRBV6-5,-,TGTGCCAGCAGTTACGAGACAGGGGAAGGCTACGAGCAGTACTTC,CASSYETGEGYEQYF
TRBJ2-1,-,TRBV12-2,-,TGTGCAAGTCGCTTAGCGCGACTAGCGTCGAATGAGCAGTTCTTC,CASRLARLASNEQFF
TRBJ2-3,-,TRBV19,-,TGTGCCAGTATGGATATGACCCTCAGCACAGATACGCAGTATTTT,CASMDMTLSTDTQYF
TRBJ2-3,-,TRBV7-3,-,TGTGCCAGCAGCTCACTGGGAGCAGATACGCAGTATTTT,CASSSLGADTQYF
TRBJ2-1,TRBD2,TRBV4-2,-,TGTGCCAGCAGCCAACACAACGGACTAGTCTTGAGGTTCTTC,CASSQHNGLVLRFF
TRBJ2-1,-,TRBV5-1,-,TGCGCCAGCAGCTTCCGGGTAGGGGCCGGGGGAAATGAGCAGTTCTTC,CASSFRVGAGGNEQFF
TRBJ1-6,TRBD1,TRBV6-1,-,TGTGCCAGCAGTGAATCCCAGACAGGGTATTCACCCCTCCACTTT,CASSESQTGYSPLHF